These T cell receptor beta chains were read from a single sample in a study of beta chain features in type 1 diabetes. Sequenced by immunoSEQ multiplex PCR; TCRdb stores in-frame clones only, minus some. The sample includes about 150,000 clones, 13% of them seen just once. The sequenced sample consisted of central memory CD4+ T cells from blood. The receptors originated from a man between 18 and 35 years old with type 1 diabetes. CDR3s include the opening cysteine and the closing phenylalanine or tryptophan. The D gene is left open where the match is weak. Not all rows give a size; the values are once, few, many and, for expanded clones, a class.

>TRBD1|TRBV18|TRBJ1-4|NA
TGTGCCAGCTCACAGGGACAGGGAATTGGAAAACTGTTTTTT
CASSQGQGIGKLFF
>TRBD1|TRBV10-2|TRBJ2-7|few
TGCGCCAGCGCCCCAGGGACAGCCGCGAGCGAGCAGTACTTC
CASAPGTAASEQYF
>NA|TRBV7-2|TRBJ2-5|few
TGTGCCAGCAGCTTAATGAAAGAGACCCAGTACTTC
CASSLMKETQYF
>NA|TRBV5-1|TRBJ1-4|NA
TGCGCCAGCAGCCCGGGGGGACAAGGATATGCAACTAATGAAAAACTGTTTTTT
CASSPGGQGYATNEKLFF
>TRBD2|TRBV7-9|TRBJ2-7|NA
TGTGCCAGCAGCTTAGGGGCTAGCGGAGCCTACGAGCAGTACTTC
CASSLGASGAYEQYF
>NA|TRBV4-2|TRBJ2-7|NA
TGTGCCAGCAGCCAAGCGCCAGTTGGGGGTCGTCAATTGTCCTACGAGCAGTACTTC
CASSQAPVGGRQLSYEQYF
>TRBD2|TRBV29-1|TRBJ2-1|many
TGCAGCTCCCGAGCGGGGACGGCTATTAACAATGAGCAGTTCTTC
CSSRAGTAINNEQFF
>TRBD1|TRBV5-1|TRBJ2-1|few
TGCGCCAGCAGCCCTGGACAGGTAAACAATGAGCAGTTCTTC
CASSPGQVNNEQFF
>NA|TRBV29-1|TRBJ2-2|NA
TGCAGCGTTGATAGCAGGGAGCACACCGGGGAGCTGTTTTTT
CSVDSREHTGELFF
>TRBD1|TRBV7-8|TRBJ1-6|NA
TGTGCCAGCAGCTTAGTAACAGGGGCCAATTCACCCCTCCACTTT
CASSLVTGANSPLHF
>NA|TRBV5-1|TRBJ1-2|few
TGCGCCAGCAGCTTTGACATCCAAGAGGACTACACCTTC
CASSFDIQEDYTF
>NA|TRBV4-1|TRBJ2-5|NA
TGCGCCAGCAGCCAAGAAGGACCTTGGGGGGCCCAGTACTTC
CASSQEGPWGAQYF
>NA|TRBV29-1|TRBJ1-2|NA
TGCAGCGGTGGAACTAATAACTATGGCTACACCTTC
CSGGTNNYGYTF
>TRBD1|TRBV4-1|TRBJ2-7|NA
TGCGCCAGCAGCCTTTACGGACAGGGAGACTACGAGCAGTACTTC
CASSLYGQGDYEQYF
>NA|TRBV18|TRBJ1-5|NA
TGTGCCAGCTCACTCCAGGACAGAAATCAGCCCCAGCATTTT
CASSLQDRNQPQHF
>NA|TRBV30|TRBJ1-4|NA
TGTGCCTGGAGCCGACAGGCGATTAATGAAAAACTGTTTTTT
CAWSRQAINEKLFF
>TRBD1|TRBV19|TRBJ1-6|few
TGTGCCAGTACCCTCGGGCAGGGGGCACCCCTCCACTTT
CASTLGQGAPLHF
>NA|TRBV25-1|TRBJ2-7|few
TGTGCCAGCAGTGAATTGGGCGGAAGCTCCTACGAGCAGTACTTC
CASSELGGSSYEQYF
>NA|TRBV15|TRBJ2-7|NA
TGTGCCACCAGCGGACGCCGGGACACACCCTACGAGCAGTACTTC
CATSGRRDTPYEQYF
>NA|TRBV18|TRBJ1-1|few
TGTGCCAGCTCACCAAATTTGAACACTGAAGCTTTCTTT
CASSPNLNTEAFF
>NA|TRBV6-6|TRBJ2-5|NA
TGTGCCAGCAGTCGAAAGGGCGGGGAGACCCAGTACTTC
CASSRKGGETQYF
>NA|TRBV13|TRBJ2-7|many
TGTGCCAGCAGCTTAGTAGGGGCCCGGGACACAGCCTCCGAGCAGTACTTC
CASSLVGARDTASEQYF
>NA|TRBV4-2|TRBJ2-1|NA
TGTGCCAGCAGCCAAGACGGGGTAAGCTACAATGAGCAGTTCTTC
CASSQDGVSYNEQFF
>TRBD1|TRBV4-2|TRBJ1-1|NA
TGTGCCAGCAGCCAGGTTCAGGGGGACACTGAAGCTTTCTTT
CASSQVQGDTEAFF
>NA|TRBV4-2|TRBJ1-6|NA
TGTGCCAGCAGCCAAGGTGTAGGGGAGTCACCCCTCCACTTT
CASSQGVGESPLHF
>NA|TRBV9|TRBJ2-5|few
TGTGCCAGCAGCTTCGGGACCAAAGAGACCCAGTACTTC
CASSFGTKETQYF
>TRBD1|TRBV6-5|TRBJ1-1|NA
TGTGCCAGCAGGACGACAGGGCGCGGCACTGAAGCTTTCTTT
CASRTTGRGTEAFF
>NA|TRBV5-4|TRBJ2-1|NA
TGTGCCAGCAGCTTTCCGGGGATCTCCTACAATGAGCAGTTCTTC
CASSFPGISYNEQFF
>NA|TRBV18|TRBJ1-6|few
TGTGCCAGCTCACAGGGTTCCAATTCACCCCTCCACTTT
CASSQGSNSPLHF
>TRBD2|TRBV7-2|TRBJ2-1|few
TGTGCCAGCAGCTTGAAAGCGGGGGGGCCGAATGAGCAGTTCTTC
CASSLKAGGPNEQFF
>NA|TRBV2|TRBJ2-1|few
TGTGCCAGCAGTGCCTATAATGAGCAGTTCTTC
CASSAYNEQFF
>NA|TRBV6-6|TRBJ2-5|few
TGTGCCAGCAGCCTTAGCGCCCAGGAGACCCAGTACTTC
CASSLSAQETQYF
>NA|TRBV19|TRBJ2-5|NA
TGTGCCAGTAGTTTCCAGCAAGAGACCCAGTACTTC
CASSFQQETQYF
>NA|TRBV25-1|TRBJ2-7|NA
TGTGCCAGCAGTCCTCACTCAGACACCTACGAGCAGTACTTC
CASSPHSDTYEQYF
>NA|TRBV25-1|TRBJ2-1|NA
TGTGCCAGCAGTGAAGGCCAGCCGGGGTTAAATGAGCAGTTCTTC
CASSEGQPGLNEQFF
>TRBD2|TRBV7-9|TRBJ2-3|many
TGTGCCAGCAGCCGACCGGGACTAGCGGGGCCCACAGATACGCAGTATTTT
CASSRPGLAGPTDTQYF
>TRBD1|TRBV30|TRBJ1-1|few
TGTGCCTGCCAGGGACAGTCGAACACTGAAGCTTTCTTT
CACQGQSNTEAFF
>NA|TRBV6-1|TRBJ2-3|few
TGTGCCAGCAGTGAACGACCTAGCACAGATACGCAGTATTTT
CASSERPSTDTQYF
>TRBD1|TRBV7-9|TRBJ1-5|many
TGTGCCAGCAGCATGGGACAGAACAATCAGCCCCAGCATTTT
CASSMGQNNQPQHF
>NA|TRBV13|TRBJ1-5|few
TGTGCCAGCAGCCCTGGCATAAGAGATCAGCCCCAGCATTTT
CASSPGIRDQPQHF
>TRBD1|TRBV7-9|TRBJ2-7|NA
TGTGCCAGCAGCTTAGGATTGGGACAGTTACTCTACGAGCAGTACTTC
CASSLGLGQLLYEQYF
>TRBD1|TRBV7-9|TRBJ1-2|NA
TGTGCCAGCAGTCCCCTACAGGGGGCCGGTGGCTACACCTTC
CASSPLQGAGGYTF
>NA|TRBV18|TRBJ2-7|NA
TGTGCCAGCTCACCAGAAGGACGCGAGCAGTACTTC
CASSPEGREQYF
>TRBD1|TRBV12-5|TRBJ2-1|few
TGTGCTAGTGGAATCGGACAGGGGGATCTCAATGAGCAGTTCTTC
CASGIGQGDLNEQFF
>TRBD2|TRBV7-8|TRBJ2-3|few
TGTGCCAGCAGCCGCCGGGCTAGCGGGGGCGCCAATACAGATACGCAGTATTTT
CASSRRASGGANTDTQYF
>NA|TRBV7-2|TRBJ1-4|few
TGTGCCGGCGGCACTAACGAAAAACTGTTTTTT
CAGGTNEKLFF
>NA|TRBV9|TRBJ2-3|NA
TGTGCCAGCAGCCCGGGAATCGGCGGGGGCACAGATACGCAGTATTTT
CASSPGIGGGTDTQYF
>NA|TRBV6-5|TRBJ2-3|many
TGTGCCAGCAGAGTAGGGGCGGGGATGAATACGCAGTATTTT
CASRVGAGMNTQYF
>NA|TRBV4-1|TRBJ2-7|NA
TGCGCCAGCAGCCAAGATGAAAAGTTGGCAGGGTTCTACGAGCAGTACTTC
CASSQDEKLAGFYEQYF
>NA|TRBV15|TRBJ2-7|few
TGTGCCACCAGAAATACCGGAGTTTACGAGCAGTACTTC
CATRNTGVYEQYF
>NA|TRBV18|TRBJ1-1|NA
TGTGCCAGCTCACCAGGGTTTGAGTCCAACACTGAAGCTTTCTTT
CASSPGFESNTEAFF